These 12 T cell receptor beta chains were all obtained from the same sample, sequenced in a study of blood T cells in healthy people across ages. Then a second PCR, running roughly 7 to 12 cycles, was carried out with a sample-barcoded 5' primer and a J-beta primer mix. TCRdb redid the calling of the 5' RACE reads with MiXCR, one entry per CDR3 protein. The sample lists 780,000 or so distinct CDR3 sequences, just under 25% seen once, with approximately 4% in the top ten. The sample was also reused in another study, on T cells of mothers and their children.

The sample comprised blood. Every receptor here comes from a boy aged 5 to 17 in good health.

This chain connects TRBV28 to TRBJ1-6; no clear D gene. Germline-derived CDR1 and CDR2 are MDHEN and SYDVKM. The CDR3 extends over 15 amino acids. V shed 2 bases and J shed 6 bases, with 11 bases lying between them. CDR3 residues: CASSLKNLGNSPLHF. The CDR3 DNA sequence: TGTGCCAGCAGTTTAAAAAACCTCGGTAATTCACCCCTCCACTTT.

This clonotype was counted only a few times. The CDR3 loop is CASSPRSQMLKTGSPSYEQYF. The CDR3 DNA reads TGTGCCAGCAGCCCCAGGTCCCAAATGCTAAAGACGGGGTCCCCCTCCTACGAGCAGTACTTC. The V call is TRBV11-1, the J call TRBJ2-7; D is perhaps TRBD2 (5 bases). Trimming cost V 5 bases and J 0 bases, with 32 bases left between them. Germline V CDR1 and CDR2: SGHAT, FQDESV (reference sequence). The CDR3 has 21 amino acids. The variable domain in full, completed from reference TRBV11-1 and TRBJ2-7, reads EAEVAQSPRYKITEKSQAVAFWCDPISGHATLYWYRQILGQGPELLVQFQDESVVDDSQLPKDRFSAERLKGVDSTLKIQPAELGDSAMYLCASSPRSQMLKTGSPSYEQYFGPGTRLTVT.

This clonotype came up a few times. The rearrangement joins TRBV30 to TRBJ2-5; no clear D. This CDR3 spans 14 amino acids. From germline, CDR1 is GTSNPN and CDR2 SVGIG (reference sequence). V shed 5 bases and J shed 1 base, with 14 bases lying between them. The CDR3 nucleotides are TGTGCCTGGGTACCGGGCGATAGCCAAGAGACCCAGTACTTC. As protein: CAWVPGDSQETQYF.

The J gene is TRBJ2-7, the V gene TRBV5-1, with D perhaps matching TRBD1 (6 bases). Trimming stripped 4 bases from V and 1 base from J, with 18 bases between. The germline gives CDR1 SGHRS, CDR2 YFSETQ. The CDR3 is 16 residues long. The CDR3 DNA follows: TGCGCCAGCAGCCTCGAACCCGCAGGGGCGTCCTACGAGCAGTACTTC. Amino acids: CASSLEPAGASYEQYF.

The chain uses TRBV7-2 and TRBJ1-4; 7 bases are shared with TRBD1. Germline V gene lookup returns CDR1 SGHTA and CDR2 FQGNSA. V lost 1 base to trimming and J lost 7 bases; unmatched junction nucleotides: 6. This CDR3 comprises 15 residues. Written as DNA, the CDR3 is TGTGCCAGCAGCTTAGAGTACAGGGGCCGTGAAAAACTGTTTTTT. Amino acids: CASSLEYRGREKLFF.

Here the CDR3 DNA reads TGTGCCAGCAGTGTGGGCCGGGGGGCGAAGCAGTACTTC. This encodes CASSVGRGAKQYF. The chain links TRBV25-1 to TRBJ2-7; D is possibly TRBD2 (7 bases). The CDR3 sequence is 13 residues long. CDR1 and CDR2 (germline): MGHDK, SYGVNS. Deletions cut 4 bases from V and 8 bases from J, with 15 bases between.

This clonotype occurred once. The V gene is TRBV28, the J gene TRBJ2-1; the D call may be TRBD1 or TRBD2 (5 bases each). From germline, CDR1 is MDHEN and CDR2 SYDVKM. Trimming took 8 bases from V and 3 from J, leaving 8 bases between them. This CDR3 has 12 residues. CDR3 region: CASGGDYNEQFF. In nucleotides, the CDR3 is TGTGCCAGCGGGGGAGACTACAATGAGCAGTTCTTC.

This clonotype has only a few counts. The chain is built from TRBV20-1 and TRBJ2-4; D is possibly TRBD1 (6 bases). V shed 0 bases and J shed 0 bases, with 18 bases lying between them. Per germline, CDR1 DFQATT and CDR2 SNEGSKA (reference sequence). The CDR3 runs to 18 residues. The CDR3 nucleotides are TGCAGTGCTAGAGATCTCGCGCGCACAGGGTTAGCCAAAAACATTCAGTACTTC. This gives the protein CSARDLARTGLAKNIQYF.

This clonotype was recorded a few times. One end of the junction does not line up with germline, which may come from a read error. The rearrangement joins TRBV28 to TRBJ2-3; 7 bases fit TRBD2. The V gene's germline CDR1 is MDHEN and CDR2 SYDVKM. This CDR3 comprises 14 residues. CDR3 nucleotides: TGTGCCAGTAGTTTGGAGGGAGGGTCAGATACGCAGTATTTT. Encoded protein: CASSLEGGSDTQYF.

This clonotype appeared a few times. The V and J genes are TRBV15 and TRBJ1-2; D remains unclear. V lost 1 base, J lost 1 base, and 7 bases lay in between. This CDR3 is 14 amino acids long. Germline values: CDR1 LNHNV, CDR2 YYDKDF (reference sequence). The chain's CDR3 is CATSRVPNNYGYTF. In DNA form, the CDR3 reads TGTGCCACCAGCAGAGTTCCCAATAACTATGGCTACACCTTC.

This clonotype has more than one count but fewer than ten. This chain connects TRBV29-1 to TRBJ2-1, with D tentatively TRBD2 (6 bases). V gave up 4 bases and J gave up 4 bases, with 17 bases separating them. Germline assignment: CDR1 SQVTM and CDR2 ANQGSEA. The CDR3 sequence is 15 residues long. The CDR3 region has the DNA TGCAGCGTTGGAGCGCGGGACCTTATTTACAATGAGCAGTTCTTC. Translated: CSVGARDLIYNEQFF.

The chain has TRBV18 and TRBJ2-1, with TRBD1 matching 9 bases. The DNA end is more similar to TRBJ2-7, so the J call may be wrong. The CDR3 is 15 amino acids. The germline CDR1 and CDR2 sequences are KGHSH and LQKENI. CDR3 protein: CASSRAGTGSYEQYF. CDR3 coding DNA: TGTGCCAGCTCACGCGCCGGGACAGGGTCGTACGAGCAGTACTTC.